A selection of T cell receptor beta chains follows, all from one sample in a study of T-cell reconstitution after alpha-beta-depleted transplantation in children. TCRdb used MiXCR to reprocess the PCR reads, holding one entry per CDR3 protein. The sample has approximately 490,000 distinct CDR3 sequences, around 13% seen once. Sequences were derived from PBMCs from the stem cell graft donor, sampled from the stem cell graft. These receptors were obtained from a human donor who donated a stem cell graft to a child with combined immunodeficiency. The CDR3 runs from the conserved cysteine through the conserved F or W. A D gene is named only where the DNA matches it firmly. A row's size may be missing; if present it is once, few, many or a size class.

clone size: .
V gene: TRBV7-6
J gene: TRBJ2-2
D gene: .
CDR3 DNA: TGTGCCAGCAGCTTAAGATTGGCATCGGACACCGGGGAGCTGTTTTTT
CDR3 protein: CASSLRLASDTGELFF

clone size: few
V gene: TRBV9
J gene: TRBJ1-1
D gene: .
CDR3 DNA: TGTGCCAGCAGCGTAGAGGATCGGGGTCCGAACACTGAAGCTTTCTTT
CDR3 protein: CASSVEDRGPNTEAFF

clone size: few
V gene: TRBV7-9
J gene: TRBJ2-6
D gene: .
CDR3 DNA: TGTGCCAGCAGAGGGGGGTCTGGGGCCAACGTCCTGACTTTC
CDR3 protein: CASRGGSGANVLTF

clone size: few
V gene: TRBV7-6
J gene: TRBJ2-1
D gene: TRBD2
CDR3 DNA: TGTGCCAGCAGCTTAAATAGCGGGGGGGCATATGAGCAGTTCTTC
CDR3 protein: CASSLNSGGAYEQFF

clone size: many
V gene: TRBV12-3/TRBV12-4
J gene: TRBJ2-5
D gene: TRBD1
CDR3 DNA: TGTGCCAGCAGTTTAGCCCCGACAGGGGAAGAGACCCAGTACTTC
CDR3 protein: CASSLAPTGEETQYF

clone size: .
V gene: TRBV5-1
J gene: TRBJ2-1
D gene: TRBD2
CDR3 DNA: TGCGCCAGCAGCTTCGGGGGAGCCGGGAGGGAGCAGTTCTTC
CDR3 protein: CASSFGGAGREQFF

clone size: few
V gene: TRBV20-1
J gene: TRBJ1-1
D gene: .
CDR3 DNA: TGCAGTGCTAGAGATCTCCAGCTCGGCCTAACTGAAGCTTTCTTT
CDR3 protein: CSARDLQLGLTEAFF

clone size: many
V gene: TRBV10-3
J gene: TRBJ1-2
D gene: TRBD1
CDR3 DNA: TGTGCCACCTTGGGACAGGGGTCTAACTATGGCTACACCTTC
CDR3 protein: CATLGQGSNYGYTF

clone size: many
V gene: TRBV29-1
J gene: TRBJ2-2
D gene: TRBD1
CDR3 DNA: TGCAGCGTTGGAGATAGGACAGGGAACACCGGGGAGCTGTTTTTT
CDR3 protein: CSVGDRTGNTGELFF

clone size: .
V gene: TRBV5-1
J gene: TRBJ2-5
D gene: .
CDR3 DNA: TGCGCCAGCAGCTTGGGGCGGGGCCGTGAAGAGACCCAGTACTTC
CDR3 protein: CASSLGRGREETQYF

clone size: few
V gene: TRBV12-3/TRBV12-4
J gene: TRBJ2-4
D gene: .
CDR3 DNA: TGTGCCAGCAGTATAAGGCACATTCAGTACTTC
CDR3 protein: CASSIRHIQYF

clone size: few
V gene: TRBV12-3/TRBV12-4
J gene: TRBJ2-2
D gene: .
CDR3 DNA: TGTGCCAGCAGTACTACACTCCGGGACTCAGGAGAGTGGGCCCTCGGGGAGCTGTTTTTT
CDR3 protein: CASSTTLRDSGEWALGELFF

clone size: .
V gene: TRBV3-1
J gene: TRBJ2-7
D gene: TRBD1
CDR3 DNA: TGTGCCAGCAGACAGGGACAGGGGGCGCGGGAGCAGTACTTC
CDR3 protein: CASRQGQGAREQYF

clone size: few
V gene: TRBV12-3/TRBV12-4
J gene: TRBJ2-5
D gene: TRBD1
CDR3 DNA: TGTGCCAGCAGTAACAGGGGAGTAGAGACCCAGTACTTC
CDR3 protein: CASSNRGVETQYF

clone size: .
V gene: TRBV5-6
J gene: TRBJ2-1
D gene: .
CDR3 DNA: TGTGCCAGCAGCTTGACCGGGTGGGGCTCCTACAATGAGCAGTTCTTC
CDR3 protein: CASSLTGWGSYNEQFF

clone size: once
V gene: TRBV7-2
J gene: TRBJ2-7
D gene: .
CDR3 DNA: TGTGCCAGCAGCTTAGGCGAAGGGCGATCCTCCTACGAGCAGTACTTC
CDR3 protein: CASSLGEGRSSYEQYF

clone size: many
V gene: TRBV27
J gene: TRBJ2-7
D gene: .
CDR3 DNA: TGTGCCAGCAGTTTCGGGGTGGACTACGAGCAGTACTTC
CDR3 protein: CASSFGVDYEQYF

clone size: many
V gene: TRBV14
J gene: TRBJ1-1
D gene: .
CDR3 DNA: TGTGCCAGCAGCCAGCTAGTGAACACTGAAGCTTTCTTT
CDR3 protein: CASSQLVNTEAFF

clone size: .
V gene: TRBV6-1
J gene: TRBJ1-6
D gene: .
CDR3 DNA: TGTGCCAGCAGTAAGACCCAGGGTGTTAATTCACCCCTCCACTTT
CDR3 protein: CASSKTQGVNSPLHF

clone size: .
V gene: TRBV5-1
J gene: TRBJ1-1
D gene: .
CDR3 DNA: TGCGCCAGCAGCTTGGGTTTTCAGCGTTTTGAAGCTTTCTTT
CDR3 protein: CASSLGFQRFEAFF

clone size: many
V gene: TRBV14
J gene: TRBJ2-1
D gene: .
CDR3 DNA: TGTGCCAGCAGCTTGCCCGGGTCCTATGAGCAGTTCTTC
CDR3 protein: CASSLPGSYEQFF

clone size: many
V gene: TRBV28
J gene: TRBJ2-7
D gene: .
CDR3 DNA: TGTGCCAGCAGTTTCGGTCGTGGCAGGTCCGAGCAGTACTTC
CDR3 protein: CASSFGRGRSEQYF

clone size: .
V gene: TRBV7-2
J gene: TRBJ2-7
D gene: TRBD2
CDR3 DNA: TGTGCCAGCAGCCCGGTAGGCCGGACTAGCGTCGAGCAGTACTTC
CDR3 protein: CASSPVGRTSVEQYF

clone size: .
V gene: TRBV10-3
J gene: TRBJ2-3
D gene: TRBD2
CDR3 DNA: TGTGCCATCAGTGGTCTCTGGAGCCCTCGGGAGGCCCCGCGGGCAGATACGCAGTATTTT
CDR3 protein: CAISGLWSPREAPRADTQYF

clone size: few
V gene: TRBV5-6
J gene: TRBJ1-2
D gene: .
CDR3 DNA: TGTGCCAGCAGCTCCGCGGGGAGTCGGAGTTCCGGCTACACCTTC
CDR3 protein: CASSSAGSRSSGYTF

clone size: many
V gene: TRBV18
J gene: TRBJ2-7
D gene: .
CDR3 DNA: TGTGCCAGCTCAGAAAAAGGCTCCTACGAGCAGTACTTC
CDR3 protein: CASSEKGSYEQYF

clone size: many
V gene: TRBV15
J gene: TRBJ2-1
D gene: .
CDR3 DNA: TGTGCCACCAGCAGAGATGTCAGGTACCATGAGCAGTTCTTC
CDR3 protein: CATSRDVRYHEQFF

clone size: few
V gene: TRBV5-1
J gene: TRBJ2-2
D gene: TRBD2
CDR3 DNA: TGCGCCAGCAGCTTTACTAGCGGGGGCACCGGGGAGCTGTTTTTT
CDR3 protein: CASSFTSGGTGELFF

clone size: .
V gene: TRBV20-1
J gene: TRBJ2-2
D gene: .
CDR3 DNA: TGCAGTGCCCCGGACAGAAAGGGTCCGAACACCGGGGAGCTGTTTTTT
CDR3 protein: CSAPDRKGPNTGELFF

clone size: few
V gene: TRBV9
J gene: TRBJ1-3
D gene: TRBD1
CDR3 DNA: TGTGCCAGCAGCGTCGGGACAGGGGGAAACACCATATATTTT
CDR3 protein: CASSVGTGGNTIYF

clone size: .
V gene: TRBV7-2
J gene: TRBJ2-5
D gene: TRBD2
CDR3 DNA: TGTGCCAGCAGCTTAGAACCTAGCGGGGTCCAAGAGACCCAGTACTTC
CDR3 protein: CASSLEPSGVQETQYF

clone size: .
V gene: TRBV5-4
J gene: TRBJ2-3
D gene: TRBD2
CDR3 DNA: TGTGCCAGCAGTCCCCGGGGAGGGAGACTGGGAGATACGCAGTATTTT
CDR3 protein: CASSPRGGRLGDTQYF

clone size: .
V gene: TRBV4-3
J gene: TRBJ2-7
D gene: TRBD2
CDR3 DNA: TGCGCCAGCAGCCCAAGTCTAGGCGGGAGGGCCAGGTACGAGCAGTACTTC
CDR3 protein: CASSPSLGGRARYEQYF

clone size: few
V gene: TRBV7-9
J gene: TRBJ2-5
D gene: .
CDR3 DNA: TGTGCCAGCAGCTCCGTAGCTCCCCAGGAGACCCAGTACTTC
CDR3 protein: CASSSVAPQETQYF

clone size: .
V gene: TRBV20-1
J gene: TRBJ2-1
D gene: TRBD2
CDR3 DNA: TGCAGTGCTAGACTAGCGGGGGACAATGAGCAGTTCTTC
CDR3 protein: CSARLAGDNEQFF

clone size: .
V gene: TRBV5-1
J gene: TRBJ2-3
D gene: .
CDR3 DNA: TGCGCCAGCAGCTCGAAGGACACTGGAGATACGCAGTATTTT
CDR3 protein: CASSSKDTGDTQYF

clone size: .
V gene: TRBV3-1
J gene: TRBJ1-1
D gene: .
CDR3 DNA: TGTGCCAGCAGCCAAGATGACAGGCCCTCTGAAGCTTTCTTT
CDR3 protein: CASSQDDRPSEAFF

clone size: .
V gene: TRBV19
J gene: TRBJ2-1
D gene: .
CDR3 DNA: TGTGCCAGTAGTCCCCGGAAGGATGAGCAGTTCTTC
CDR3 protein: CASSPRKDEQFF

clone size: .
V gene: TRBV6-2/TRBV6-3
J gene: TRBJ1-1
D gene: TRBD1
CDR3 DNA: TGTGCCAGCGTCTTAAAGGCAGGGGGCTGGTACACTGAAGCTTTCTTT
CDR3 protein: CASVLKAGGWYTEAFF

clone size: many
V gene: TRBV5-1
J gene: TRBJ2-2
D gene: .
CDR3 DNA: TGCGCCAGCAGTTTAGCCGTCCCCGGGACCGGGGAGCTGTTTTTT
CDR3 protein: CASSLAVPGTGELFF

clone size: few
V gene: TRBV5-1
J gene: TRBJ2-5
D gene: .
CDR3 DNA: TGCGCCAGCAGCCTGTGGGCAGGGAATACGCAAGAGACCCAGTACTTC
CDR3 protein: CASSLWAGNTQETQYF